This TCR beta chain was retrieved from a study of OX40 agonist ivuxolimab in advanced cancers. About the study: Ivuxolimab is a fully human IgG2 antibody that activates OX40 (CD134). General study results and limits: With doses of 0.1-3.0 mg/kg, partial responders showed among the lowest clonal expansion.

Patients had blood sampled at baseline and again on cycle 4 day 1 and cycle 7 day 1. To note about this clone: Its specificity is not known.

Sequencing was performed with immunoSEQ multiplex PCR; in TCRdb, only in-frame clones are kept and a portion is missing. The table has roughly 90,000 clones, over 85% seen once. J gave up 4 bases and V 4 bases, and 7 bases lay outside the gene matches. Germline CDR1 SGHRS, CDR2 YFSETQ. CDR3 size: 14 residues. The sequence was obtained from an adult with an advanced solid tumor such as melanoma, head and neck, liver or kidney cancer. The gene calls are TRBV5-1 and TRBJ1-2; 7 nucleotides match TRBD1. The sequencing here drew on CD4+ or CD8+ T cells sorted from blood, taken in a trial of the OX40 agonist ivuxolimab. CDR3 amino acids: CASSLGGAGYGYTF. CDR3 bases: TGCGCCAGCAGCCTAGGGGGCGCCGGCTATGGCTACACCTTC. Combining the CDR3 with reference TRBV5-1 and TRBJ1-2 gives the whole variable domain KAGVTQTPRYLIKTRGQQVTLSCSPISGHRSVSWYQQTPGQGLQFLFEYFSETQRNKGNFPGRFSGRQFSNSRSEMNVSTLELGDSALYLCASSLGGAGYGYTFGSGTRLTVV.